This T cell receptor (beta chain) was identified during a study of CD8 T cells in Susac syndrome. TCR beta sequences were obtained from blood CD8+ and CD4+ T cells. The CD8+ and CD4+ T cells were negatively isolated, with the TEMRA cells enriched by FACS. As for this clonotype: Its antigen is undetermined.

V lost 5 bases to trimming and J lost 0 bases, with 15 bases between them. Germline V gene sequence: CDR1 SGHVS, CDR2 FQNEAQ. The CDR3 runs 16 residues. General study findings and limits: The study's TCR sequencing and HLA analysis drew on a certain number of individuals. That number was acknowledged as relatively small.

An amount of RNA that ranged from 0.5 to 1 ug was reverse transcribed with random hexamers. It was immunoSEQ multiplex PCR that amplified TCR beta CDR3 across 54 Vbeta and 13 Jbeta. Using its own MiXCR run on the immunoSEQ multiplex PCR reads, TCRdb lists one record per CDR3 protein. The sample shows approximately 160,000 distinct CDR3 sequences, around 95% of them seen only once. The source is a human donor in good health. This rearrangement joins TRBV7-8 to TRBJ2-3; D is unresolved. Source material: CD4+ T cells from PBMCs. Here the CDR3 reads CASSPSIDSSTDTQYF. The CDR3 nucleotides read TGTGCCAGCAGCCCAAGTATTGACTCTAGCACAGATACGCAGTATTTT.